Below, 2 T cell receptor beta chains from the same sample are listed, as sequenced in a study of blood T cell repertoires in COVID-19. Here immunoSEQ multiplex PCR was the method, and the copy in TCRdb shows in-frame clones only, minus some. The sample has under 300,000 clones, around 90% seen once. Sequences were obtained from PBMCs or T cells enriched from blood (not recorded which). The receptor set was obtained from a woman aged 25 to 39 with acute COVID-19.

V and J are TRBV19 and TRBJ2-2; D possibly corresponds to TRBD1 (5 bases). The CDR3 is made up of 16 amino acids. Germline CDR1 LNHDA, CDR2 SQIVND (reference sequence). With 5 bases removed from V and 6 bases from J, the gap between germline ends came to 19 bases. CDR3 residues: CASSLEGVWFSGELFF. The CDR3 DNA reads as TGTGCCAGTAGTCTCGAAGGGGTCTGGTTTTCCGGGGAGCTGTTTTTT.

CDR3 residues: CASSARAGEYNEQFF. The DNA of the CDR3 is TGTGCCAGCAGCGCCAGGGCGGGGGAATACAATGAGCAGTTCTTC. The V call is TRBV9, the J call TRBJ2-1, with TRBD2 matching 7 bases. Germline V gene lookup returns CDR1 SGDLS and CDR2 YYNGEE. Unmatched junction bases numbered 7, after V lost 3 bases and J lost 4 bases. CDR3 size: 15 residues.